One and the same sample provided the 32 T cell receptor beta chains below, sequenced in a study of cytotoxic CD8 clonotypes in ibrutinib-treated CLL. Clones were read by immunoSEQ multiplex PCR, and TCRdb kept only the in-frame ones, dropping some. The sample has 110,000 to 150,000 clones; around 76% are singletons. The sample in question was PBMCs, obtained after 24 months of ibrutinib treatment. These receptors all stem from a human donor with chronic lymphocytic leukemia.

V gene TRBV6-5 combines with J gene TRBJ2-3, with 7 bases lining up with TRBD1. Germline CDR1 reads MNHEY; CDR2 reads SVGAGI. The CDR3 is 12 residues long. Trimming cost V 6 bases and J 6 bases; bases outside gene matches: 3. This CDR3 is CASSTQGDTQYF. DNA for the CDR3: TGTGCCAGCAGCACACAGGGGGATACGCAGTATTTT.

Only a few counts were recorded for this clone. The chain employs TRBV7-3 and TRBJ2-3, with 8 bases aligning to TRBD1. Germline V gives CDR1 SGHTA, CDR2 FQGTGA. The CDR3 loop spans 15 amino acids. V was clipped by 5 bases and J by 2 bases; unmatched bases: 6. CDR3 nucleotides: TGTGCCAGCAGCCGGGGGACAGGATACACAGATACGCAGTATTTT. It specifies CASSRGTGYTDTQYF.

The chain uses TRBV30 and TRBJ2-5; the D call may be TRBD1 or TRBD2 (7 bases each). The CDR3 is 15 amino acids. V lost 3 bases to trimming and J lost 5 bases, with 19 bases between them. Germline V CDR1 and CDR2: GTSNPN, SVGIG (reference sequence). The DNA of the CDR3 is TGTGCCTGGAGCCAGGGGGGGGCCGCTTGGGAGACCCAGTACTTC. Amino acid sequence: CAWSQGGAAWETQYF.

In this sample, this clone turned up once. The CDR3 bases are TGTGCCAGCAGCCGACGGTGGTCGGGATCTGGAAACACCATATATTTT. Translation: CASSRRWSGSGNTIYF. The rearrangement uses TRBV7-9 and TRBJ1-3, with no clear D. V dropped 5 bases and J dropped 1 base, with 15 bases sitting between them. The germline V gene encodes CDR1 SEHNR and CDR2 FQNEAQ (reference sequence). The CDR3 length is 16 residues.

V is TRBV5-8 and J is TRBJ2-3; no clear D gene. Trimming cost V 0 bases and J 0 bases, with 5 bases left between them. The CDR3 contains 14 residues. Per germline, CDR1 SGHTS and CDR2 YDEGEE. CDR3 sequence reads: CASSLGQSTDTQYF. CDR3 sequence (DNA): TGTGCCAGCAGCTTGGGTCAGAGCACAGATACGCAGTATTTT. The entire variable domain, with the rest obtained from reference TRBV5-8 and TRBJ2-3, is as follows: EAGVTQSPTHLIKTRGQQATLRCSPISGHTSVYWYQQALGLGLQFLLWYDEGEERNRGNFPPRFSGRQFPNYSSELNVNALELEDSALYLCASSLGQSTDTQYFGPGTRLTVL.

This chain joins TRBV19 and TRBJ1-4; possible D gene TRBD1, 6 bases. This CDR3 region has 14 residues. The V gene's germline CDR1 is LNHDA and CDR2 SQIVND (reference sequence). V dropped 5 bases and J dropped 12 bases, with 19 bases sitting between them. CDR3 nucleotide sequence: TGTGCCAGTAGTTGGGCAGGGGCCCCCATACAACTGTTTTTT. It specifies CASSWAGAPIQLFF. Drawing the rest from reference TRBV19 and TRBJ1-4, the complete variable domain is DGGITQSPKYLFRKEGQNVTLSCEQNLNHDAMYWYRQDPGQGLRLIYYSQIVNDFQKGDIAEGYSVSREKKESFPLTVTSAQKNPTAFYLCASSWAGAPIQLFFGSGTQLSVL.

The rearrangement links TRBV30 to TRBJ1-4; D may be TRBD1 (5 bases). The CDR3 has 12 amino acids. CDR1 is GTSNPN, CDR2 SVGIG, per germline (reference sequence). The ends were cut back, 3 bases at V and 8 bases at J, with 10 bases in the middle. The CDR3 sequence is CAWSQGREKLFF. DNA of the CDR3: TGTGCCTGGAGCCAGGGCCGGGAAAAACTGTTTTTT. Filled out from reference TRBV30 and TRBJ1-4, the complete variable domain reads SQTIHQWPATLVQPVGSPLSLECTVEGTSNPNLYWYRQAAGRGLQLLFYSVGIGQISSEVPQNLSASRPQDRQFILSSKKLLLSDSGFYLCAWSQGREKLFFGSGTQLSVL.

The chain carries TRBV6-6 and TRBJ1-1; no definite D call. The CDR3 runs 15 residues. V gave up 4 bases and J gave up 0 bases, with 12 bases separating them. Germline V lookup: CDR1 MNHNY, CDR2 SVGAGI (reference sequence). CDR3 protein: CASSSSQLMNTEAFF. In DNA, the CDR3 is TGTGCCAGCAGTTCGTCCCAGTTGATGAACACTGAAGCTTTCTTT.

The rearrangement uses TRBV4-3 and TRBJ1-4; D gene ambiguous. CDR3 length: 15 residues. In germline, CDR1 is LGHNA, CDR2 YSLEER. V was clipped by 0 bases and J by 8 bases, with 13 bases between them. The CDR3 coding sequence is TGCGCCAGCAGCCAAGAGGGGAGGGAATGGGAAAAACTGTTTTTT. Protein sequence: CASSQEGREWEKLFF.

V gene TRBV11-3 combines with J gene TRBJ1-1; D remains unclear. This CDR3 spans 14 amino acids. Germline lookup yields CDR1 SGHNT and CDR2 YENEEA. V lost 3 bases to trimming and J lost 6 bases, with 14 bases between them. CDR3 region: CASSLGVGASEAFF. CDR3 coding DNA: TGTGCCAGCAGCTTGGGTGTTGGCGCGTCTGAAGCTTTCTTT.

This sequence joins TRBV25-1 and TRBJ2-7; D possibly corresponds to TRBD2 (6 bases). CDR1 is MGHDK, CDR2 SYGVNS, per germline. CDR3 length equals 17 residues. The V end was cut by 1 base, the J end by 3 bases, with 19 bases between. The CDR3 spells CASSEFPRGTCGYEQYF. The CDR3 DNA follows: TGTGCCAGCAGTGAATTCCCTCGCGGGACCTGCGGCTACGAGCAGTACTTC.

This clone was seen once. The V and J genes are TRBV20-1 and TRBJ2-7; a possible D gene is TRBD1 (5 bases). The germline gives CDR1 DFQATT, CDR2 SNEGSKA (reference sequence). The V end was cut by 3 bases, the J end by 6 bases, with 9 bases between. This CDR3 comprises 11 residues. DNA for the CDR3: TGCAGTGCTAGGGGGCTCAGCGAGCAGTACTTC. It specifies CSARGLSEQYF.

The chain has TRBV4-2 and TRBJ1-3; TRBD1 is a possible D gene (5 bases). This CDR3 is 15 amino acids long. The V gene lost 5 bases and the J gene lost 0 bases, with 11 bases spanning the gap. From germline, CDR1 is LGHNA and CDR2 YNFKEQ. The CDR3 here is CASSGHLDSGNTIYF. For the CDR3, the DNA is TGTGCCAGCAGCGGACATCTCGACTCTGGAAACACCATATATTTT.

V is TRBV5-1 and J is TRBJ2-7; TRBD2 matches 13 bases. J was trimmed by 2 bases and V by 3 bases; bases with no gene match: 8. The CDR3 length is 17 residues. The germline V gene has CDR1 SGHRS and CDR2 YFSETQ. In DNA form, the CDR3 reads TGCGCCAGCAGCTCCGGACTAGCGGGAGTGGGGACCTACGAGCAGTACTTC. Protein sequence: CASSSGLAGVGTYEQYF.

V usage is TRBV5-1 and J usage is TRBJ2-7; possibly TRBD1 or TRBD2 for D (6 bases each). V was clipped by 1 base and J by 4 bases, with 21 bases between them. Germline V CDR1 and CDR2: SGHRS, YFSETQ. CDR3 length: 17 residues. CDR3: CASSLRPGGQNLYEQYF. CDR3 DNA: TGCGCCAGCAGCTTGAGACCTGGGGGGCAGAACCTATACGAGCAGTACTTC.

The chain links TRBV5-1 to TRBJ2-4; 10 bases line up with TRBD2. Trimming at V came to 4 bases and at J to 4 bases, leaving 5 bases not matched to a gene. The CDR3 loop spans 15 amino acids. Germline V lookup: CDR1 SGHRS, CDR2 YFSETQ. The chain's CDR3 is CASSATSGLKNIQYF. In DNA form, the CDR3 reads TGCGCCAGCAGCGCGACTAGCGGGTTAAAAAACATTCAGTACTTC.

The DNA of the CDR3 is TGTGCCAGCAGTGACGGGCCCTCGAAGAATGAGCAGTTCTTC. Encoded protein: CASSDGPSKNEQFF. V gene TRBV6-4 combines with J gene TRBJ2-1; D gene ambiguous. This CDR3 contains 14 residues. Trimming pared 2 bases from V and 7 bases from J, leaving 12 bases between. Per germline, CDR1 MRHNA and CDR2 SNTAGT.

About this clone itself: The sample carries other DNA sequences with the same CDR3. The CDR3: CASSPTGNQETQYF. Here the CDR3 DNA reads TGTGCCAGCAGTCCCACAGGGAACCAAGAGACCCAGTACTTC. The chain has TRBV27 and TRBJ2-5, with D possibly TRBD1 on 6 matching bases. Germline CDR1 MNHEY, CDR2 SMNVEV (reference sequence). The CDR3 covers 14 residues. The V end was cut by 5 bases, the J end by 0 bases, with 10 bases between.

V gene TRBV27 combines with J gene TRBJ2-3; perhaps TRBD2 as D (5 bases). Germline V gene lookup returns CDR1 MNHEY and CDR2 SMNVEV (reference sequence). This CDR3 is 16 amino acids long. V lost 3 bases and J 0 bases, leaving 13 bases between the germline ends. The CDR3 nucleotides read TGTGCCAGCAGTTTCTTAGCGCAACCTAGCACAGATACGCAGTATTTT. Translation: CASSFLAQPSTDTQYF.

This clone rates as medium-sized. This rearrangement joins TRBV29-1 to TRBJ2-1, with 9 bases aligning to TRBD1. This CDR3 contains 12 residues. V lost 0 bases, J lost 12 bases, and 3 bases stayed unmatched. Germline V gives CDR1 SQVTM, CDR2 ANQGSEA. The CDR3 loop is CSVEDGGQGQFF. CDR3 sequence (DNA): TGCAGCGTTGAAGATGGGGGACAGGGGCAGTTCTTC.

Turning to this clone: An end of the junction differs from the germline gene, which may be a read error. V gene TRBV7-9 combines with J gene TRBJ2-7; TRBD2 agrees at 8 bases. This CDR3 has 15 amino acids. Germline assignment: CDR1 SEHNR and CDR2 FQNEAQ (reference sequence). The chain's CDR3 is CASSLARGGPYEQYF. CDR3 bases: TGTGCCAGCAGCCTAGCCCGGGGGGGACCCTACGAGCAGTACTTC.

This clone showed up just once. This CDR3 reads CASSVAVWRGVEQFF. The CDR3 DNA follows: TGTGCCAGCAGCGTAGCGGTCTGGCGGGGGGTTGAGCAGTTCTTC. This chain joins TRBV9 and TRBJ2-1; TRBD2 aligns across 8 bases. The CDR3 consists of 15 residues. Per the germline V gene, CDR1 is SGDLS and CDR2 is YYNGEE. V lost 0 bases and J lost 9; bases outside the gene matches: 8.

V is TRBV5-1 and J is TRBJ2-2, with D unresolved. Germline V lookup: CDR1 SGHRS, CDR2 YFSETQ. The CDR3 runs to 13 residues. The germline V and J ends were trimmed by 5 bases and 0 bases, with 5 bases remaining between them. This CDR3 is CASRIPNTGELFF. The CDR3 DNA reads TGCGCCAGCAGGATCCCGAACACCGGGGAGCTGTTTTTT. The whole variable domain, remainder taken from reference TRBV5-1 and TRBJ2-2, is KAGVTQTPRYLIKTRGQQVTLSCSPISGHRSVSWYQQTPGQGLQFLFEYFSETQRNKGNFPGRFSGRQFSNSRSEMNVSTLELGDSALYLCASRIPNTGELFFGEGSRLTVL.

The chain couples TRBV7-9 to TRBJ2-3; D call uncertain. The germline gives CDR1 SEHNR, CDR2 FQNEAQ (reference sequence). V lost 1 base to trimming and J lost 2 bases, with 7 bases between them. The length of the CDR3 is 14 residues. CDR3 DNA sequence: TGTGCCAGCAGCTTAGGAGTCCCCACAGATACGCAGTATTTT. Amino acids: CASSLGVPTDTQYF.

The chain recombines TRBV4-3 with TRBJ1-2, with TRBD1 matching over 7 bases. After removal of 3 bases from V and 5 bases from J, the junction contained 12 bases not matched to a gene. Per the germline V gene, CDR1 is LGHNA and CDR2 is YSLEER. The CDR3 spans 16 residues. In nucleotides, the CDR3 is TGCGCCAGCAGCCATTTCCCTCGAGGGACAGCTTATGGCTACACCTTC. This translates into CASSHFPRGTAYGYTF.

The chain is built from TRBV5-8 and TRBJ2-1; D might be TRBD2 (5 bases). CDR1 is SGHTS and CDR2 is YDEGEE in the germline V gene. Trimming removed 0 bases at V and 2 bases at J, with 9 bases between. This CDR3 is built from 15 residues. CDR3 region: CASSLGSSPYNEQFF. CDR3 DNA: TGTGCCAGCAGCTTGGGGTCTAGCCCCTACAATGAGCAGTTCTTC.

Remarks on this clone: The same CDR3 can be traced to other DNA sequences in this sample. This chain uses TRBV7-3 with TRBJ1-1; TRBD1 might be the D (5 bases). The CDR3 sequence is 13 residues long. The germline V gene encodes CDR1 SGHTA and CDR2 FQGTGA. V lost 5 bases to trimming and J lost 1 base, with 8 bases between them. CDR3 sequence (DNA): TGTGCCAGCAGCCGGGACCGGAACACTGAAGCTTTCTTT. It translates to CASSRDRNTEAFF.

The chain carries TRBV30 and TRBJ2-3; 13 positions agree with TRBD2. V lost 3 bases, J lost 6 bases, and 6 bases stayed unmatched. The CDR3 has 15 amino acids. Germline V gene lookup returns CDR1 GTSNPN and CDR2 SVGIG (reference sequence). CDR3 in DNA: TGTGCCTGGAGCACACTAGCGGGGGGGCTTGATACGCAGTATTTT. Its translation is CAWSTLAGGLDTQYF.

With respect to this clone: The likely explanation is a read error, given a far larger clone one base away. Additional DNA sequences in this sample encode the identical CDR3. The CDR3 spells CASSFDGQGNQPQHF. The CDR3 DNA sequence: TGTGCCAGCAGCTTCGACGGACAGGGCAATCAGCCCCAGCATTTT. The chain employs TRBV5-4 and TRBJ1-5, with 7 nucleotides matching TRBD1. The CDR3 runs 15 residues. Germline V gene lookup returns CDR1 SGHNT and CDR2 YYREEE (reference sequence). Germline trimming cut 2 bases from V and 2 bases from J; bases unmatched to any gene: 4.

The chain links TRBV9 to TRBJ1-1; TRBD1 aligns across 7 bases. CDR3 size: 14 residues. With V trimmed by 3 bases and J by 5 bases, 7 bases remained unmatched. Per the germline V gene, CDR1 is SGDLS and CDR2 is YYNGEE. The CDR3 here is CASSEGAGGTEAFF. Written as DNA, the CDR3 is TGTGCCAGCAGCGAGGGGGCAGGGGGGACTGAAGCTTTCTTT.

CDR3 protein: CASSLAGTTRQETQYF. In nucleotides, the CDR3 is TGCGCCAGCAGCTTGGCCGGGACTACCCGCCAAGAGACCCAGTACTTC. The chain couples TRBV5-1 to TRBJ2-5; 7 bases fit TRBD2. The CDR3 covers 16 residues. J gave up 1 base and V 0 bases, and 6 bases lay outside the gene matches. Germline CDR1 reads SGHRS; CDR2 reads YFSETQ. The entire variable domain, with the rest obtained from reference TRBV5-1 and TRBJ2-5, is as follows: KAGVTQTPRYLIKTRGQQVTLSCSPISGHRSVSWYQQTPGQGLQFLFEYFSETQRNKGNFPGRFSGRQFSNSRSEMNVSTLELGDSALYLCASSLAGTTRQETQYFGPGTRLLVL.

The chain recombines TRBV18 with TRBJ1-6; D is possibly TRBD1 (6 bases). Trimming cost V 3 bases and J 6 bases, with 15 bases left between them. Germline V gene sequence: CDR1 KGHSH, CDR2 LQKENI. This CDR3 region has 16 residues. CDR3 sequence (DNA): TGTGCCAGCTCACCCATGGGGGCAGAGACTAATTCACCCCTCCACTTT. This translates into CASSPMGAETNSPLHF.